A selection of T cell receptor beta chains follows, all from one sample in a study of blood T cell repertoires in COVID-19. Measured with immunoSEQ multiplex PCR; TCRdb has only the in-frame clones, and not every one. The sample lists under 500,000 clones, around 89% occurring once. Sequences were obtained from peripheral blood. Every receptor here comes from a young woman with acute or convalescent COVID-19. Each CDR3 is given with its conserved first and last residue. The order of the fields is CDR3 DNA, CDR3 protein, V gene, D gene, J gene. A D gene is named only where the DNA matches it firmly.

cdr3_nt: TGTGCCAGCAGTGAACATTGGGTAGGGGGAATCCGGACTAGCGGAACAGATACGCAGTATTTT
cdr3_aa: CASSEHWVGGIRTSGTDTQYF
v_call: TRBV6-1
d_call: TRBD2
j_call: TRBJ2-3

cdr3_nt: TGTGCCAGCAGCCAGGGGACTAGCGGGGTATTTGTAGAGCAGTTCTTC
cdr3_aa: CASSQGTSGVFVEQFF
v_call: TRBV3-1/TRBV3-2
d_call: TRBD2
j_call: TRBJ2-1

cdr3_nt: TGTGCCAGCAGCCCCAGCGGGACCGGTCTAGGGGAAAAACTGTTTTTT
cdr3_aa: CASSPSGTGLGEKLFF
v_call: TRBV7-6
d_call: .
j_call: TRBJ1-4

cdr3_nt: TGCGCCAGCAGCGCTAACTTCCAAGAGACCCAGTACTTC
cdr3_aa: CASSANFQETQYF
v_call: TRBV10-1
d_call: .
j_call: TRBJ2-5

cdr3_nt: TGTGCCAGCAGTTTAGTAGGCGGGGACCATACGCAGTATTTT
cdr3_aa: CASSLVGGDHTQYF
v_call: TRBV27
d_call: .
j_call: TRBJ2-3

cdr3_nt: TGTGCCACCAGTGATTCCAGGACAGACCAAGAGACCCAGTACTTC
cdr3_aa: CATSDSRTDQETQYF
v_call: TRBV24-1
d_call: .
j_call: TRBJ2-5

cdr3_nt: TGCGCCAGCAGCTTGGGGACATTTAATGGCTACACCTTC
cdr3_aa: CASSLGTFNGYTF
v_call: TRBV5-1
d_call: .
j_call: TRBJ1-2

cdr3_nt: TGTGCCACCAGCAGAGCACAACGCTCTGGAAACACCATATATTTT
cdr3_aa: CATSRAQRSGNTIYF
v_call: TRBV15
d_call: .
j_call: TRBJ1-3

cdr3_nt: TGTGCCAGCAGCTTCTTTTTTTCGGGATCCCCGGGGGGTATAACTGAAGCTTTCTTT
cdr3_aa: CASSFFFSGSPGGITEAFF
v_call: TRBV5-6
d_call: .
j_call: TRBJ1-1

cdr3_nt: TGTGCCACCAGTGCTACACTCTCACTTAGCGGGGGTCAAAGAAATGAGCAGTTCTTC
cdr3_aa: CATSATLSLSGGQRNEQFF
v_call: TRBV15
d_call: TRBD2
j_call: TRBJ2-1

cdr3_nt: TGTGCCAGCAGTTACTCTACGCAGGGGGCGGCCGGGGAGCTGTTTTTT
cdr3_aa: CASSYSTQGAAGELFF
v_call: TRBV6-5
d_call: TRBD1
j_call: TRBJ2-2

cdr3_nt: TGCGCCAGCAGCTTACACGGCACCGGGGATGAAAAACTGTTTTTT
cdr3_aa: CASSLHGTGDEKLFF
v_call: TRBV5-1
d_call: .
j_call: TRBJ1-4

cdr3_nt: TGTGCCTGGAGTGTACCCCTTTTTGGCGTGGGGGCGATTGGCTACACCTTC
cdr3_aa: CAWSVPLFGVGAIGYTF
v_call: TRBV30
d_call: .
j_call: TRBJ1-2